This TCR beta chain comes out of a study of T cell responses to AZD1222 COVID-19 vaccine. Study observations and caveats: Spike-specific TCR breadth and depth both grew after two AZD1222 doses. White British ancestry dominated among donors, who included more females, and clonal diversity was possibly underestimated.

TCRdb's table, derived via immunoSEQ multiplex PCR, lists solely in-frame clones and lacks some. This sample yields about 260,000 clones, of which more than 80% are seen a single time; 0.5% to 0.65% belongs to the top ten. To note about this clone: Its antigen is not known.

This CDR3 is built from 12 residues. Germline values: CDR1 MDHEN, CDR2 SYDVKM. V lost 6 bases and J lost 5, with 10 bases in between. The origin of this receptor is an adult in good health. The sample here was peripheral blood, taken on day 0 of AZD1222 vaccination. The chain has TRBV28 and TRBJ1-2, with D unclear. This CDR3 reads CASSSNRYGYTF. The CDR3 DNA reads as TGTGCCAGCAGCTCAAACCGATATGGCTACACCTTC.